This T cell receptor (beta chain) was observed in a study of blood T cell repertoires in COVID-19. Study at large: Some COVID-19 samples were acute and others convalescent; all came from the United States, Italy and Spain. PBMCs, B-cell-depleted T cells, or T cells provided the cDNA or gDNA that made up the material.

Clones were sequenced by immunoSEQ multiplex PCR, and TCRdb holds only the in-frame ones, with some missing. Among 30,000 to 40,000 clones listed, roughly 85% were seen once. The germline CDR1 and CDR2 sequences are SEHNR and FQNEAQ (reference sequence). The CDR3 is 14 amino acids. The V and J ends lost 5 bases and 4 bases, in that order; junction bases with no gene match: 4. This clonotype was obtained from a woman aged 80 or over with active or convalescent COVID-19. Sequences were obtained from peripheral blood. The V and J genes are TRBV7-9 and TRBJ2-5, with 10 positions matching TRBD2. CDR3 protein: CASSPRTSGETQYF. The CDR3 nucleotides read TGTGCCAGCAGCCCCAGGACTAGCGGAGAGACCCAGTACTTC.